This T cell receptor beta chain appears in the sequencing data of a study of T cells in Graves' hyperthyroidism and ophthalmopathy. Amplified TCR beta CDR3 regions derived from RNA transcripts. The study used the HTBI primer set for a first-round RT-PCR of the TCR CDR3. Each CDR3 protein gets one entry after TCRdb re-called the multiplex PCR reads with MiXCR. The profile shows about 600,000 distinct CDR3 sequences, 13% to 15% of them singletons. This clonotype was detected many times. V trimming: 6 bases; J trimming: 5 bases; junction bases outside the gene matches: 12. Per germline, CDR1 MNHNS and CDR2 SASEGT. The CDR3 loop spans 16 amino acids.

V gene TRBV6-1 combines with J gene TRBJ2-2, with 7 nucleotides matching TRBD1. The clonotype was recovered from a young woman with Graves' ophthalmopathy. The sequenced sample consisted of blood. This CDR3 is CASRDPTQGFTGELFF. CDR3 in DNA: TGTGCCAGCAGGGACCCCACACAGGGGTTTACCGGGGAGCTGTTTTTT.